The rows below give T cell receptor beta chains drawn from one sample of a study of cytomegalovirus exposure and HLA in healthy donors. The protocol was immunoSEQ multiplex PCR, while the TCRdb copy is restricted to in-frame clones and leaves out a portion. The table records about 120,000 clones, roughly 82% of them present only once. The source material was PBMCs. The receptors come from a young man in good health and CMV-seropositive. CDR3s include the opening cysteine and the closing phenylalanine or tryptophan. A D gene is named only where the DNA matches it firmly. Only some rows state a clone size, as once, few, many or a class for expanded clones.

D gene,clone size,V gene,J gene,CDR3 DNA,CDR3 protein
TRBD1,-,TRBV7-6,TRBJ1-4,TGTGCCAGCAGCCTCGGGACAGGGGGCTCCTTTTACGAAAAACTGTTTTTT,CASSLGTGGSFYEKLFF
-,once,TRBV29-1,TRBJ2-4,TGCAGCGTTGTTGGGAGCCAACTAGACATTCAGTACTTC,CSVVGSQLDIQYF
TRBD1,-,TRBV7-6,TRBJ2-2,TGTGCCAGCAGCTTAGGAGGGGGCCCGAACACCGGGGAGCTGTTTTTT,CASSLGGGPNTGELFF
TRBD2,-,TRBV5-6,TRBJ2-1,TGTGCCAGCAGCCTCGGACTAGCGGGAGTCTCCTACAATGAGCAGTTCTTC,CASSLGLAGVSYNEQFF
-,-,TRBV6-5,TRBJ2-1,TGTGCCAGCAGTTTCAGGGTGGGTGAGCAGTTCTTC,CASSFRVGEQFF
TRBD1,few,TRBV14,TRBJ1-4,TGTGCCAGCAGCCAAGGGACAGGGGTTCGATCGGTCGAAAAACTGTTTTTT,CASSQGTGVRSVEKLFF
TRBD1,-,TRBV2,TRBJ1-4,TGTGCCACCTCGGGCGGACAGGGGGAGGAAAAACTGTTTTTT,CATSGGQGEEKLFF
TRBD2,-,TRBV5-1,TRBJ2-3,TGCGCCAGCAGCTCCCGGACTAGCGGATACACCACAGATACGCAGTATTTT,CASSSRTSGYTTDTQYF
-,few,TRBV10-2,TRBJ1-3,TGCGCCAGCAGTGAGTCGGGAGGTTCTGGAAACACCATATATTTT,CASSESGGSGNTIYF
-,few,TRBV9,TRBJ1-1,TGTGCCAGCAGCGATCAGGGGACTGAAGCTTTCTTT,CASSDQGTEAFF
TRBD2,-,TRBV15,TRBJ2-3,TGTGCCACCAGCACGCTAGCGGAGAGCACAGATACGCAGTATTTT,CATSTLAESTDTQYF
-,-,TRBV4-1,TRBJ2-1,TGCGCCAGCAGCCAAGATTTCAACAATGAGCAGTTCTTC,CASSQDFNNEQFF
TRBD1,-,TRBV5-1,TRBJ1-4,TGCGCCAGCAGCAACACCGACAGGGACCCCGGGGAAAAACTGTTTTTT,CASSNTDRDPGEKLFF
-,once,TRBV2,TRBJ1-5,TGTGCCAGCAGGACAGATGATCAGCCCCAGCATTTT,CASRTDDQPQHF
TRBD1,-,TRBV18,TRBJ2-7,TGTGCCAGCTCACCAGGGGACAGGGGAACCTACGAGCAGTACTTC,CASSPGDRGTYEQYF
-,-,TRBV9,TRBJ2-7,TGTGCCAGCAGCGTCCGGGTTACTGGCGAGCAGTACTTC,CASSVRVTGEQYF
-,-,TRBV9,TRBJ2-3,TGTGCCAGCAGTGAAGCACTAGTGGCAGATACGCAGTATTTT,CASSEALVADTQYF
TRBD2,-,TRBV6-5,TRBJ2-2,TGTGCCAGCAGCGCGCGCTCCGGACTAGTCCGGGAGCTGTTTTTT,CASSARSGLVRELFF
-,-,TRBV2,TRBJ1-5,TGTGCCAGCAGTGTCAGCACAGGGTTAGAGTCGAGTCAGCCCCAGCATTTT,CASSVSTGLESSQPQHF
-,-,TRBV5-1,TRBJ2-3,TGCGCCAGCAGCTTGCCTAGCACAGATACGCAGTATTTT,CASSLPSTDTQYF
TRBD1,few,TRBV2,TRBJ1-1,TGTGCCAGCAGTGGTTCGGTTAGACAGGGATCAAACACTGAAGCTTTCTTT,CASSGSVRQGSNTEAFF
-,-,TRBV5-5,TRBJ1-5,TGTGCCAGCAGCTTGGACCCAGGGCCTCAGCCCCAGCATTTT,CASSLDPGPQPQHF
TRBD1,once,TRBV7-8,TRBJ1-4,TGTGCCAGCAGCTGGGACGACAGGGCTGGAGAAAAACTGTTTTTT,CASSWDDRAGEKLFF
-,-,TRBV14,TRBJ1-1,TGTGCCAGCAGCCAATCGGGACTGGGACTTTGGAACACTGAAGCTTTCTTT,CASSQSGLGLWNTEAFF
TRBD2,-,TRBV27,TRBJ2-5,TGTGCCAGCAGTTCCGGACTAGCGGGAGGTCCCTCAGAAGAGACCCAGTACTTC,CASSSGLAGGPSEETQYF
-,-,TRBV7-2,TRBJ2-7,TGTGCCAGCAGCTTGGGCAGATCCTACGAGCAGTACTTC,CASSLGRSYEQYF
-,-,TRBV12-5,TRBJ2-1,TGTGCTAGTGGTTTACTAGCAACATACAATGAGCAGTTCTTC,CASGLLATYNEQFF
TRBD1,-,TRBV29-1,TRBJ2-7,TGCAGCGTCGCATTCGTAGGGGGCCCCTACGAGCAGTACTTC,CSVAFVGGPYEQYF
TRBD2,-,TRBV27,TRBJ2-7,TGTGCCAGCAGCTTTCAACTAGCGGGGTACTACGAGCAGTACTTC,CASSFQLAGYYEQYF
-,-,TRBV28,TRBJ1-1,TGTGCCAGCAGTTTAGGGAGGACGCTAGCTTTCTTT,CASSLGRTLAFF
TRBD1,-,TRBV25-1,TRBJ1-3,TGTGCCAGCAGTTCCCCGACAGGGGTAAACACCATATATTTT,CASSSPTGVNTIYF
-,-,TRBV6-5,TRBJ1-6,TGTGCCAGCAGTTACGGATCAGGTTATAATTCACCCCTCCACTTT,CASSYGSGYNSPLHF
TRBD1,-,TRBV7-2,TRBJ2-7,TGTGCCAGCAGCTATCGACAGGGTTTACCCTACGAGCAGTACTTC,CASSYRQGLPYEQYF
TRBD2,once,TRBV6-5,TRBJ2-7,TGTGCCAGCACCCCAGTCGCGGGGGGATCCTACGAGCAGTACTTC,CASTPVAGGSYEQYF
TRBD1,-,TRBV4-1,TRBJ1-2,TGCGCCAGCAGCCAAAAACCCCCCATCCGGGACAGCGTAGCAGCTAACTATGGCTACACCTTC,CASSQKPPIRDSVAANYGYTF
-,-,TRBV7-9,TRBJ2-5,TGTGCCAGCAGCTTAGTTGCGGTCCAAGAGACCCAGTACTTC,CASSLVAVQETQYF
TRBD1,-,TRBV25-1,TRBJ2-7,TGTGCCAGCACACCAGTGGGGACAGGGGGATCCGAGCAGTACTTC,CASTPVGTGGSEQYF
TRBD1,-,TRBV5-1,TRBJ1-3,TGCGCCAGCAGCCTGATACAGGGGGGTGCCTCTGGAAACACCATATATTTT,CASSLIQGGASGNTIYF
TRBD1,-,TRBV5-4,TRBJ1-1,TGTGCCAGCAGCCCGGACAGGGGGCGGACTGAAGCTTTCTTT,CASSPDRGRTEAFF
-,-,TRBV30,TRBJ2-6,TGTGCCTGGAGTAGGGCCCTCTCTGGGGCCAACGGCCTGACTTTC,CAWSRALSGANGLTF
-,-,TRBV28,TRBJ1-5,TGTGCCAGCAGTTTACAACTCTCAGGGATGTATCAGCCCCAGCATTTT,CASSLQLSGMYQPQHF
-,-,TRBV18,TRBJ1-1,TGTGCCAGCTCACCACCTCAAAAATCAGGGGTAGGAACTGAAGCTTTCTTT,CASSPPQKSGVGTEAFF
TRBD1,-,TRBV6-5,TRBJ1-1,TGTGCCAGCAGTTACCCTGGACAGGGAGAAGCTTTCTTT,CASSYPGQGEAFF
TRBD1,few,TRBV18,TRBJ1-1,TGTGCCAGCTCACATCCGGGACAGGGCGACACTGAAGCTTTCTTT,CASSHPGQGDTEAFF
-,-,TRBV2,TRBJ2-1,TGTGCCAGCAAGGGAGCCTCCTACAATGAGCAGTTCTTC,CASKGASYNEQFF
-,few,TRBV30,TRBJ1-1,TGTGCCTGGAGAGGGGAACAGGTCGAATTTAACACTGAAGCTTTCTTT,CAWRGEQVEFNTEAFF
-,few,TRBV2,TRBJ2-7,TGTGCCAGCAGTGAAGAAGGAACAGGGATCTACGAGCAGTACTTC,CASSEEGTGIYEQYF
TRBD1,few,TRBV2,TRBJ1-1,TGTGCCAGCAGTGACCGGACAGGAGGGGACACTGAAGCTTTCTTT,CASSDRTGGDTEAFF
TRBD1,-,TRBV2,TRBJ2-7,TGTGCCAGCAGAATTACAGGGGGTGAAACCTACGAGCAGTACTTC,CASRITGGETYEQYF
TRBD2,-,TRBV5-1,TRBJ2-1,TGCGCCAGCAGCCCCCGGGGCGGGGGGGCGAGTGAGCAGTTCTTC,CASSPRGGGASEQFF
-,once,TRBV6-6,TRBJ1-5,TGTGCCAGCAGCTACCAGGGAACCCATCAGCCCCAGCATTTT,CASSYQGTHQPQHF
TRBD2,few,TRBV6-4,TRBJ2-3,TGTGCCAGCAGTGATAATAGCGGGAGCTTCACAGATACGCAGTATTTT,CASSDNSGSFTDTQYF
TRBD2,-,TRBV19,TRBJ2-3,TGTGCCAGTAGTATAGGGGGCGGGGGGGCCGGAGATACGCAGTATTTT,CASSIGGGGAGDTQYF
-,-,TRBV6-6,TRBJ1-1,TGTGCCAGCATTGGAGCGGGGAATACTGAAGCTTTCTTT,CASIGAGNTEAFF
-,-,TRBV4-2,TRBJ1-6,TGTGCCAGCAGCCAAGATGGGGGCGTCAGCATCTCCTATAATTCACCCCTCCACTTT,CASSQDGGVSISYNSPLHF
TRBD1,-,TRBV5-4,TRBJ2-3,TGTGCCAGCAGCGCCGACAGGGGCCGCACAGATACGCAGTATTTT,CASSADRGRTDTQYF
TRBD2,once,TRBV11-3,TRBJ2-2,TGTGCCAGCAGTACTAGCGGGTTCACCGGGGAGCTGTTTTTT,CASSTSGFTGELFF